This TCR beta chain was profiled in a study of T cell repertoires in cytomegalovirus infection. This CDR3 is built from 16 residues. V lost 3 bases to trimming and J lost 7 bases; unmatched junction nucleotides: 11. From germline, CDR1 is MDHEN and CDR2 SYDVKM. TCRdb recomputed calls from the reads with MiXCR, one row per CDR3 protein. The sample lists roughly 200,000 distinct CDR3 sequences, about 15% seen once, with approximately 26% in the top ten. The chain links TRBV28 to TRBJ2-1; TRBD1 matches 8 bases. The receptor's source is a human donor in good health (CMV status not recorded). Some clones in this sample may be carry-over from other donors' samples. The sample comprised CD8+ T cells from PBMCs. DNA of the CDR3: TGTGCCAGCAGTTTGGGGGTAGAGACAGGGGTGAATGAGCAGTTCTTC. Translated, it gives CASSLGVETGVNEQFF.